A single sample is the source of the 18 T cell receptor beta chains below, sequenced in a study of tumor-infiltrating lymphocytes in oesophageal squamous cell carcinoma. TCRdb called the PCR reads again in MiXCR, with one record for every CDR3 protein. The sample lists about 17,000 distinct CDR3 sequences, about 50% occurring once. Sequences were obtained from normal esophageal tissue next to the tumor. Receptors originate from a female donor with esophageal squamous cell carcinoma.

In regard to this clonotype: This may be a read error, as it is one base from a much larger clone. The V and J genes are TRBV19 and TRBJ2-7, with D possibly TRBD1 on 6 matching bases. Germline V gene lookup returns CDR1 LNHDA and CDR2 SQIVND (reference sequence). This CDR3 has 13 residues. Trimming cost V 10 bases and J 7 bases, with 20 bases left between them. DNA of the CDR3: TGTGCCACTAGGGGGAACTCCTACAATGAGCAGTACTTC. This sequence encodes CATRGNSYNEQYF.

This chain connects TRBV6-2 or TRBV6-3 to TRBJ2-6; no reliable D call. There are 14 residues in the CDR3. Trimming pared 2 bases from V and 0 bases from J, leaving 2 bases between. Germline values: CDR1 MNHEY, CDR2 SVGEGT. The CDR3 loop is CASSYGSGANVLTF. In DNA form, the CDR3 reads TGTGCCAGCAGTTACGGCTCTGGGGCCAACGTCCTGACTTTC.

The chain recombines TRBV7-3 with TRBJ2-2, with D possibly TRBD2 on 6 matching bases. CDR1 SGHTA and CDR2 FQGTGA come from the germline V gene. Between the trimmed V and J ends, which lost 5 bases and 2 bases, there was a span of 9 bases. This CDR3 is built from 14 residues. The CDR3 is CASSAGPNTGELFF. CDR3 in DNA: TGTGCCAGCAGCGCGGGACCAAACACCGGGGAGCTGTTTTTT.

Ten or more counts support this clonotype. V and J are TRBV12-3 or TRBV12-4 and TRBJ2-4, with 9 bases fitting TRBD1. This CDR3 region has 19 residues. J gave up 0 bases and V 2 bases, and 11 bases lay outside the gene matches. The CDR3 DNA follows: TGTGCCAGCAGTTTATCTGGACAGGGGATCCCTGTAGCCAAAAACATTCAGTACTTC. This translates into CASSLSGQGIPVAKNIQYF.

The V call is TRBV6-1, the J call TRBJ2-4; D not resolved. Near its end, the DNA agrees better with TRBJ2-5, so the J call may be wrong. The CDR3 consists of 12 residues. CDR1 is MNHNS and CDR2 is SASEGT in the germline V gene. The CDR3 DNA follows: TGTGCCAGCACCCAGGCGCAAGAGACCCAGTACTTC. Encoded protein: CASTQAQETQYF.

The sample holds one count of this clonotype. The chain employs TRBV24-1 and TRBJ1-1; possible D gene TRBD1, 5 bases. Looked up from germline, CDR1 is KGHDR and CDR2 is SFDVKD. The germline V and J ends were trimmed by 7 bases and 4 bases, with 24 bases remaining between them. This CDR3 is built from 17 residues. This chain's CDR3 is CATRGPSGNPTGTEAFF. CDR3 DNA: TGTGCCACCAGGGGACCATCCGGGAACCCCACCGGCACTGAAGCTTTCTTT.

The rearrangement links TRBV7-3 to TRBJ2-5; TRBD2 matches 10 bases. Germline V gene lookup returns CDR1 SGHTA and CDR2 FQGTGA. This CDR3 has 14 amino acids. J was trimmed by 6 bases and V by 5 bases; bases with no gene match: 6. This chain's CDR3 is CASSEGGLAKTQYF. DNA of the CDR3: TGTGCCAGCAGCGAAGGGGGACTAGCGAAGACCCAGTACTTC.

The chain uses TRBV7-6 and TRBJ2-4; D might be TRBD2 (6 bases). The DNA matches TRBJ2-5 better at its end, which makes the J call doubtful. Germline CDR1 is SGHVS and CDR2 is FNYEAQ. This CDR3 spans 13 amino acids. CDR3 sequence: CASSLGGRETQYF. In DNA, the CDR3 is TGTGCCAGCAGCTTAGGAGGGAGGGAGACCCAGTACTTC.

The genes are TRBV6-5 and TRBJ1-1; D gene uncertain. V was cut by 2 bases and J by 4 bases, with 14 bases left in between. This CDR3 has 15 amino acids. The germline V gene encodes CDR1 MNHEY and CDR2 SVGAGI. This CDR3 reads CASSYGVQAGTEAFF. The CDR3 DNA sequence: TGTGCCAGCAGTTACGGGGTACAAGCCGGCACTGAAGCTTTCTTT.

CDR3 DNA: TGTGCCAGCAGCTTAGTTGTAGGGACTAAGGCAGATACGCAGTATTTT. As protein: CASSLVVGTKADTQYF. The chain links TRBV7-6 to TRBJ2-3; TRBD2 matches at 7 bases. CDR3 length: 16 amino acids. The germline V gene has CDR1 SGHVS and CDR2 FNYEAQ. V dropped 1 base and J dropped 4; count of bases not matched to a gene: 8.

This chain uses TRBV11-3 with TRBJ2-6; D not certain. Trimming took off 5 bases at V and 4 bases at J, with 12 bases between the two ends. CDR1 is SGHNT, CDR2 YENEEA, per germline. CDR3 length equals 15 residues. CDR3 DNA: TGTGCCAGCAGCACCCTATCAACCGGGGCCAACGTCCTGACTTTC. Translated: CASSTLSTGANVLTF.

Here the CDR3 DNA reads TGTGCCAGCAGTCCAGGACAGTCCCGAGAGACCCAGTACTTC. It encodes CASSPGQSRETQYF. V is TRBV7-2 and J is TRBJ2-5; D possibly corresponds to TRBD1 (6 bases). The CDR3 is 14 residues long. V was trimmed by 6 bases and J by 4 bases, leaving 15 bases between them. The germline V gene has CDR1 SGHTA and CDR2 FQGNSA.

V usage is TRBV7-2 and J usage is TRBJ2-1; D not resolved. Trimming shortened V by 1 base and J by 10 bases, and 11 bases separated the two germline ends. The length of the CDR3 is 13 residues. The germline V gene has CDR1 SGHTA and CDR2 FQGNSA. This chain's CDR3 is CASSLGTPYEQFF. For the CDR3, the DNA is TGTGCCAGCAGCTTAGGGACCCCCTACGAGCAGTTCTTC.

This clonotype has only a few counts. The chain links TRBV6-1 to TRBJ2-1; D not certain. The end of the DNA fits TRBJ2-7 better, so the J call may be wrong. The CDR3 runs to 13 residues. Germline lookup yields CDR1 MNHNS and CDR2 SASEGT. CDR3: CASSRDIFYEQYF. CDR3 bases: TGTGCCAGCAGTCGAGACATTTTTTACGAGCAGTACTTC.

The CDR3: CASIEVPNQPQHF. DNA of the CDR3: TGTGCCAGCATAGAGGTGCCCAATCAGCCCCAGCATTTT. The chain uses TRBV12-1 and TRBJ1-5. TRBV12-1 is a documented pseudogene. CDR3 length equals 13 residues.

Many counts were recorded for this clonotype. The rearrangement joins TRBV7-2 to TRBJ2-1; D call uncertain. In germline, CDR1 is SGHTA, CDR2 FQGNSA. The CDR3 totals 12 residues. Trimming took 1 base from V and 12 from J, leaving 10 bases between them. The CDR3 spells CASSLGGMGQFF. Written as DNA, the CDR3 is TGTGCCAGCAGCTTAGGAGGTATGGGGCAGTTCTTC. Full variable domain (outside the CDR3, taken from reference TRBV7-2 and TRBJ2-1): GAGVSQSPSNKVTEKGKDVELRCDPISGHTALYWYRQSLGQGLEFLIYFQGNSAPDKSGLPSDRFSAERTGGSVSTLTIQRTQQEDSAVYLCASSLGGMGQFFGPGTRLTVL.

This chain uses TRBV6-8 with TRBJ2-1, with 10 bases lining up with TRBD1. Near its end, the DNA agrees better with TRBJ2-7, so the J call may be wrong. The germline CDR1 and CDR2 sequences are MNHGY and SAAAGT. This CDR3 comprises 15 residues. DNA for the CDR3: TGTGCCAGCAGATTAGCCGGGACAGGGGTCTACGAGCAGTACTTC. Protein sequence: CASRLAGTGVYEQYF.

This clonotype was seen repeatedly, ten times or more. V gene TRBV7-8 combines with J gene TRBJ2-5; possible D gene TRBD1, 6 bases. The CDR3 spans 15 residues. Trimming stripped 0 bases from V and 4 bases from J, with 12 bases between. Per the germline V gene, CDR1 is SGHVS and CDR2 is FQNEAQ. The CDR3 loop is CASSLARGGGETQYF. The DNA for the CDR3 is TGTGCCAGCAGCTTAGCCAGGGGTGGCGGAGAGACCCAGTACTTC.